One and the same sample provided the 31 T cell receptor beta chains below, sequenced in a study of STAT5B mutations in CD4+ large granular lymphocyte leukemia (dated by TCRdb to between 2022 and 2023). The library was produced with the immunoSEQ multiplex PCR assay. TCRdb retrieved this table from immuneACCESS and kept in-frame rearrangements only. Not all clones are present; in checked studies, unresolved V genes account for under half, and no reason is known for the remainder. In all, the sample holds 20,000 to 25,000 clones, and around 72% of those were seen once. The ten largest clones capture 0.5% to 0.65% of the sample. The sequenced sample consisted of CD4+ T cells from blood buffy coats. Receptor source: a human donor in good health.

V usage is TRBV7-2 and J usage is TRBJ1-5; 7 bases are shared with TRBD1. This CDR3 has 15 amino acids. In germline, CDR1 is SGHTA, CDR2 FQGNSA. The V gene end was trimmed by 5 bases and the J gene end by 3 bases; junction bases not matched to a gene: 7. DNA for the CDR3: TGTGCCAGCAGCCCGACCGGGACAGACAATCAGCCCCAGCATTTT. Amino acid sequence: CASSPTGTDNQPQHF.

The genes are TRBV11-2 and TRBJ2-5, with TRBD1 as a possible D gene (5 bases). CDR1 and CDR2 (germline): SGHAT, FQNNGV. Trimming took 4 bases from V and 2 from J, leaving 17 bases between them. The CDR3 consists of 16 residues. In nucleotides, the CDR3 is TGTGCCAGCAGCTCCAGGGTGACACCGCAACAAGAGACCCAGTACTTC. Protein product: CASSSRVTPQQETQYF.

The chain recombines TRBV28 with TRBJ2-3; TRBD2 aligns across 8 bases. This CDR3 region has 18 residues. Germline CDR1 reads MDHEN; CDR2 reads SYDVKM. Trimming cost V 6 bases and J 0 bases; bases outside gene matches: 14. The CDR3 sequence is CASRPAGVPWGSTDTQYF. The CDR3 region has the DNA TGTGCCAGCAGGCCAGCGGGGGTCCCTTGGGGGAGCACAGATACGCAGTATTTT.

V usage is TRBV5-4 and J usage is TRBJ1-1, with 10 bases matching TRBD1. V lost 4 bases, J lost 2 bases, and 5 bases stayed unmatched. The germline CDR1 and CDR2 sequences are SGHNT and YYREEE (reference sequence). The CDR3 length is 15 residues. The CDR3 loop reads CASSTGTGVNTEAFF. In DNA form, the CDR3 reads TGTGCCAGCAGCACAGGGACAGGGGTAAACACTGAAGCTTTCTTT.

This clone was seen only a few times. This chain links TRBV18 with TRBJ1-1; 11 bases line up with TRBD1. The CDR3 consists of 18 residues. Trimming removed 5 bases from V and 3 bases from J; junction bases left unmatched: 14. Germline-derived CDR1 and CDR2 are KGHSH and LQKENI. The DNA for the CDR3 is TGTGCCAGCTCAACCCATCCAGGGACAGGGGGGAGGGACACTGAAGCTTTCTTT. Its protein product is CASSTHPGTGGRDTEAFF. Looking up the rest from reference TRBV18 and TRBJ1-1 gives the full variable domain: NAGVMQNPRHLVRRRGQEARLRCSPMKGHSHVYWYRQLPEEGLKFMVYLQKENIIDESGMPKERFSAEFPKEGPSILRIQQVVRGDSAAYFCASSTHPGTGGRDTEAFFGQGTRLTVV.

This clone showed up just a few times. The V gene is TRBV7-8, the J gene TRBJ2-7; 7 bases line up with TRBD2. V shed 4 bases, J shed 4 bases, and the junction held 7 bases outside the gene matches. The CDR3 is 14 residues long. From germline, CDR1 is SGHVS and CDR2 FQNEAQ. CDR3 sequence (DNA): TGTGCCAGCAGCTCCTCTAGGACTAGTTACGAGCAGTACTTC. Protein: CASSSSRTSYEQYF.

V is TRBV4-1 and J is TRBJ2-2, with D perhaps matching TRBD2 (6 bases). The CDR3 runs to 15 residues. V was clipped by 5 bases and J by 2 bases, with 12 bases between them. The germline V gene has CDR1 MGHRA and CDR2 YSYEKL. The CDR3 coding sequence is TGCGCCAGCAGCACTCGTAGCGGTAACACCGGGGAGCTGTTTTTT. It specifies CASSTRSGNTGELFF.

This sequence joins TRBV11-2 and TRBJ2-1, with 8 bases that match TRBD2. Germline V CDR1 and CDR2: SGHAT, FQNNGV. After removal of 5 bases from V and 3 bases from J, the junction contained 6 bases not matched to a gene. This CDR3 has 15 amino acids. CDR3 region: CASSLTSGNYNEQFF. As DNA, the CDR3 is TGTGCCAGCAGCCTAACTAGCGGAAACTACAATGAGCAGTTCTTC.

The chain recombines TRBV28 with TRBJ2-7, with 11 positions matching TRBD1. CDR1 and CDR2 (germline): MDHEN, SYDVKM. The junction had 11 bases not matched to a gene; V was cut back by 10 bases and J by 0 bases. The CDR3 runs to 16 residues. This chain's CDR3 is CATLTPGQGVSYEQYF. DNA for the CDR3: TGTGCCACCCTGACCCCGGGACAGGGGGTCTCCTACGAGCAGTACTTC.

The rearrangement joins TRBV7-9 to TRBJ2-5; possibly TRBD1 or TRBD2 for D (5 bases each). V was cut by 5 bases and J by 2 bases, with 18 bases left in between. The length of the CDR3 is 16 residues. Germline CDR1 and CDR2: SEHNR and FQNEAQ (reference sequence). CDR3 DNA: TGTGCCAGCAGCAAACACGGGGCGACTTTACAAGAGACCCAGTACTTC. It yields the protein CASSKHGATLQETQYF.

The chain recombines TRBV19 with TRBJ2-7; TRBD1 aligns across 9 bases. The J segment lost 3 bases and the V segment lost 3 bases, leaving 6 bases of the junction unmatched. CDR1 and CDR2 from the germline V gene are LNHDA and SQIVND (reference sequence). The CDR3 is 15 amino acids. The chain's CDR3 is CASSIYRGQLYEQYF. Here the CDR3 DNA reads TGTGCCAGTAGTATCTACAGGGGGCAGCTCTACGAGCAGTACTTC.

A few counts support this clone. The chain employs TRBV19 and TRBJ1-4, with 7 bases that match TRBD1. The CDR3 runs 14 residues. The germline V gene has CDR1 LNHDA and CDR2 SQIVND (reference sequence). Germline trimming cut 3 bases from V and 8 bases from J; bases unmatched to any gene: 6. CDR3 protein: CASSIWTGKEKLFF. CDR3 coding DNA: TGTGCCAGTAGTATCTGGACAGGCAAGGAAAAACTGTTTTTT.

The sample holds a few counts of this clone. J is TRBJ1-2 and V is TRBV10-3; possibly TRBD1 for D (5 bases). Trimming removed 10 bases from V and 6 bases from J, with 18 bases in between. The CDR3 totals 13 residues. Germline CDR1 is ENHRY and CDR2 is SYGVKD. CDR3 sequence reads: CATRDRLENGYTF. CDR3 bases: TGTGCCACTCGGGACCGCTTAGAGAATGGCTACACCTTC.

This clone was seen a handful of times. The V and J genes are TRBV7-2 and TRBJ1-4; 7 bases match TRBD1. The CDR3 covers 15 residues. The trim removed 5 bases at V and 4 bases at J, leaving 7 bases unmatched. Looked up from germline, CDR1 is SGHTA and CDR2 is FQGNSA. The CDR3 DNA sequence: TGTGCCAGCAGCCTACCGGGACAGCTTAATGAAAAACTGTTTTTT. It encodes CASSLPGQLNEKLFF.

This clone was seen only a few times. For the CDR3, the DNA is TGTGCCAGCAGCTTAAACTGGAGGGGGGGCACTGAAGCTTTCTTT. This encodes CASSLNWRGGTEAFF. The rearrangement links TRBV7-3 to TRBJ1-1; possible D gene TRBD1, 6 bases. The length of the CDR3 is 15 residues. V gave up 1 base and J gave up 4 bases, with 13 bases separating them. Germline assignment: CDR1 SGHTA and CDR2 FQGTGA.

This clone was found a few times. The gene calls are TRBV5-6 and TRBJ1-1, with D hard to call. The germline gives CDR1 SGHDT, CDR2 YYEEEE. V was clipped by 2 bases and J by 4 bases, with 12 bases between them. CDR3 length: 14 residues. The DNA of the CDR3 is TGTGCCAGCAGCTTACTCGACGGGAGCACTGAAGCTTTCTTT. Translation gives CASSLLDGSTEAFF.

The V gene is TRBV28, the J gene TRBJ1-3; TRBD1 aligns across 7 bases. The CDR3 sequence is 15 residues long. Germline CDR1 reads MDHEN; CDR2 reads SYDVKM. V lost 8 bases to trimming and J lost 0 bases; unmatched junction nucleotides: 7. Written as DNA, the CDR3 is TGTGCCAGCCGTAAACAGGGGAGCTCTGGAAACACCATATATTTT. As protein: CASRKQGSSGNTIYF.

This chain's CDR3 is CASSSLQGGDTDTQYF. DNA of the CDR3: TGTGCCAGTAGTTCCTTACAGGGCGGCGACACAGATACGCAGTATTTT. This sequence joins TRBV19 and TRBJ2-3, with D possibly being TRBD1 (6 bases). The CDR3 runs 16 residues. Trimming shortened V by 5 bases and J by 2 bases, and 17 bases separated the two germline ends. CDR1 is LNHDA and CDR2 is SQIVND in the germline V gene (reference sequence).

This clone was counted only a few times. The V and J genes are TRBV4-3 and TRBJ1-3; D is unresolved. The CDR3 spans 15 residues. From germline, CDR1 is LGHNA and CDR2 YSLEER. Trimming took 0 bases from V and 4 from J, leaving 10 bases between them. Here the CDR3 reads CASSQDTFEGNTIYF. CDR3 nucleotide sequence: TGCGCCAGCAGCCAAGACACATTTGAGGGAAACACCATATATTTT.

A few counts support this clone. The chain uses TRBV18 and TRBJ1-1; tentative D call: TRBD1 (5 bases). The germline V gene encodes CDR1 KGHSH and CDR2 LQKENI. The CDR3 covers 15 residues. The V end lost 3 bases, the J end lost 0 bases, and 11 bases lay between the germline ends. CDR3 amino acids: CASSPPGGMNTEAFF. The CDR3, as DNA: TGTGCCAGCTCACCCCCCGGGGGGATGAACACTGAAGCTTTCTTT.

This clone occurred a few times. CDR3 bases: TGCGCCAGCAGCTCCCCCCCGGGACTAGCGGGGGGTCGACTAGCCAAAAACATTCAGTACTTC. As protein: CASSSPPGLAGGRLAKNIQYF. The chain carries TRBV5-1 and TRBJ2-4; 15 positions match TRBD2. Trimming cost V 3 bases and J 0 bases; bases outside gene matches: 13. From germline, CDR1 is SGHRS and CDR2 YFSETQ. This CDR3 is built from 21 residues.

The rearrangement joins TRBV4-1 to TRBJ1-2, with 7 bases aligning to TRBD1. Germline V gene lookup returns CDR1 MGHRA and CDR2 YSYEKL. The CDR3 totals 17 residues. V dropped 0 bases and J dropped 8; count of bases not matched to a gene: 15. The CDR3 sequence: CASSQDPPVTGSGGYTF. DNA of the CDR3: TGCGCCAGCAGCCAAGACCCACCTGTGACAGGGTCTGGCGGCTACACCTTC.

This sequence joins TRBV7-6 and TRBJ1-1, with D maybe TRBD1 (6 bases). Germline loops: CDR1 SGHVS, CDR2 FNYEAQ. CDR3 length: 14 residues. V was trimmed by 0 bases and J by 11 bases, leaving 16 bases between them. The chain's CDR3 is CASSLAAQGPMAFF. CDR3 sequence (DNA): TGTGCCAGCAGCTTAGCGGCACAGGGCCCGATGGCTTTCTTT.

The rearrangement uses TRBV5-1 and TRBJ1-1; a possible D gene is TRBD1 (6 bases). Germline V lookup: CDR1 SGHRS, CDR2 YFSETQ. CDR3 size: 15 residues. The ends were cut back, 0 bases at V and 6 bases at J, with 15 bases in the middle. DNA for the CDR3: TGCGCCAGCAGCTTGGACCCACAGGGTAGGGCTGAAGCTTTCTTT. Residues: CASSLDPQGRAEAFF.

The rearrangement joins TRBV9 to TRBJ1-6; a weak D match, TRBD1 (5 bases). CDR1 is SGDLS and CDR2 is YYNGEE in the germline V gene. This CDR3 has 16 residues. Trimming removed 3 bases from V and 10 bases from J, with 20 bases in between. The CDR3 DNA sequence: TGTGCCAGCAGCGAGGCCGACAGTAATTGGGGATCACCCCTCCACTTT. Translation gives CASSEADSNWGSPLHF.

This clone was detected a few times. The chain joins TRBV4-1 to TRBJ2-3; 13 nucleotides agree with TRBD2. There are 16 residues in the CDR3. The J segment lost 8 bases and the V segment lost 1 base, leaving 6 bases of the junction unmatched. Germline CDR1 MGHRA, CDR2 YSYEKL. The CDR3 reads CASSQVTSGGAGTQYF. CDR3 sequence (DNA): TGCGCCAGCAGCCAAGTAACTAGCGGGGGGGCAGGTACGCAGTATTTT.

The V gene is TRBV28, the J gene TRBJ1-2; tentatively, D is TRBD1 (5 bases). The CDR3 extends over 14 amino acids. Looked up from germline, CDR1 is MDHEN and CDR2 is SYDVKM. Trimming left V 4 bases short and J 7 bases short, with 16 bases between. CDR3 DNA sequence: TGTGCCAGCAGTTCGCTTTTGGGGGAAAGTGGCTACACCTTC. Its protein product is CASSSLLGESGYTF.

The rearrangement uses TRBV19 and TRBJ1-5; D may be TRBD1 (6 bases). Germline CDR1 is LNHDA and CDR2 is SQIVND (reference sequence). The V end lost 1 base, the J end lost 4 bases, and 14 bases lay between the germline ends. The CDR3 has 16 amino acids. CDR3 amino acids: CASSIGYETGNQPQHF. The CDR3, as DNA: TGTGCCAGTAGTATAGGGTATGAGACAGGTAATCAGCCCCAGCATTTT.

V usage is TRBV28 and J usage is TRBJ1-2, with D possibly being TRBD1 (5 bases). The V gene's germline CDR1 is MDHEN and CDR2 SYDVKM. CDR3 length equals 12 residues. The V end was cut by 6 bases, the J end by 6 bases, with 11 bases between. The CDR3 loop reads CASSRALNGYTF. CDR3 nucleotides: TGTGCCAGCAGCAGGGCGCTGAATGGCTACACCTTC.

The chain has TRBV28 and TRBJ2-7; 11 bases are a match to TRBD1. J lost 2 bases, V lost 7 bases, and 7 bases had no gene match. CDR1 is MDHEN and CDR2 is SYDVKM in the germline V gene. The CDR3 runs to 15 residues. This CDR3 is CASNRPGQGAYEQYF. Written as DNA, the CDR3 is TGTGCCAGCAACCGACCGGGACAGGGGGCCTACGAGCAGTACTTC.

This clone was seen only a few times. The chain employs TRBV13 and TRBJ1-5; a weak D match, TRBD1 (5 bases). The CDR3 runs 14 residues. The germline CDR1 and CDR2 sequences are PRHDT and FYEKMQ (reference sequence). Trimming took 3 bases from V and 7 from J, leaving 13 bases between them. The CDR3 here is CASSFGVGDQPQHF. In DNA form, the CDR3 reads TGTGCCAGCAGCTTTGGTGTGGGGGACCAGCCCCAGCATTTT. Looking up the rest from reference TRBV13 and TRBJ1-5 gives the full variable domain: AAGVIQSPRHLIKEKRETATLKCYPIPRHDTVYWYQQGPGQDPQFLISFYEKMQSDKGSIPDRFSAQQFSDYHSELNMSSLELGDSALYFCASSFGVGDQPQHFGDGTRLSIL.